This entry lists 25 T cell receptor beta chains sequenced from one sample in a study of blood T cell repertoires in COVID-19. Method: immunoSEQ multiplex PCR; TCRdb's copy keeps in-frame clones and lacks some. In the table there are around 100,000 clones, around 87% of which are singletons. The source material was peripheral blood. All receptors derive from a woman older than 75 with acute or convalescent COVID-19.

The CDR3 DNA follows: TGCAGTGCTAGGGGGGCGGGCGAGCAGTACTTC. Protein sequence: CSARGAGEQYF. The chain employs TRBV20-1 and TRBJ2-7, with D possibly being TRBD1 (6 bases). The V gene's germline CDR1 is DFQATT and CDR2 SNEGSKA (reference sequence). The CDR3 consists of 11 residues. V was cut by 3 bases and J by 6 bases, with 9 bases left in between.

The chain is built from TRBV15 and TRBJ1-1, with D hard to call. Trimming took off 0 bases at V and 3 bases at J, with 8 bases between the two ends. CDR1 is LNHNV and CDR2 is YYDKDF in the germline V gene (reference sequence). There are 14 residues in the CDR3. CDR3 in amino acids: CATSRDPEDTEAFF. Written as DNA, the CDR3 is TGTGCCACCAGCAGAGACCCCGAGGACACTGAAGCTTTCTTT.

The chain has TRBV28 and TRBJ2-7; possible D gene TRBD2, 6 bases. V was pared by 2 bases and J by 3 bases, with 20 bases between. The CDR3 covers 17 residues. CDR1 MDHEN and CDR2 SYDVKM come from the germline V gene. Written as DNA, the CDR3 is TGTGCCAGCAGTTTACCCGTGCGGGACGGCCCCTACTACGAGCAGTACTTC. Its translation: CASSLPVRDGPYYEQYF. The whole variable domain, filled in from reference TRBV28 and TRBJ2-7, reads DVKVTQSSRYLVKRTGEKVFLECVQDMDHENMFWYRQDPGLGLRLIYFSYDVKMKEKGDIPEGYSVSREKKERFSLILESASTNQTSMYLCASSLPVRDGPYYEQYFGPGTRLTVT.

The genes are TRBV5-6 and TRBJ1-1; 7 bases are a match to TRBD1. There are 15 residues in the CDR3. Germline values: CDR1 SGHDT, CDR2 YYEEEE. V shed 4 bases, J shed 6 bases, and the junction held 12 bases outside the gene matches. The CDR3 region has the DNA TGTGCCAGCAGCCATTACAGGGGATTTGTGGCTGAAGCTTTCTTT. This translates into CASSHYRGFVAEAFF.

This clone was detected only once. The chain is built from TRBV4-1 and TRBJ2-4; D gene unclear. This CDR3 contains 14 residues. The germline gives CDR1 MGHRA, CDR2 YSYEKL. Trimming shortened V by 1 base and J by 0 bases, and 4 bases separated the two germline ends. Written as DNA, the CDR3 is TGCGCCAGCAGCCAAGGTCTAGCCAAAAACATTCAGTACTTC. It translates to CASSQGLAKNIQYF.

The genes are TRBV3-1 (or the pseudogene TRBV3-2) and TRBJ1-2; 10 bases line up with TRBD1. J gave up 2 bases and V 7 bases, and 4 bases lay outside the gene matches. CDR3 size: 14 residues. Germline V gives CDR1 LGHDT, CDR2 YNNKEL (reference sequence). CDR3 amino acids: CASTDRGRNYGYTF. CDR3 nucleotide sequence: TGTGCCAGCACCGACAGGGGGCGCAACTATGGCTACACCTTC.

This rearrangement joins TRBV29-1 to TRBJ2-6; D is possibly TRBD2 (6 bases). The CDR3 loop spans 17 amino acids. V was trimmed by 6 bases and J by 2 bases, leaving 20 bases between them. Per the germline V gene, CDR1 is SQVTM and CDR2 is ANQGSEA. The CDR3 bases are TGCAGCGTCGGGGTTGGAGGGACTGTTCCTGGGGCCAACGTCCTGACTTTC. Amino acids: CSVGVGGTVPGANVLTF.

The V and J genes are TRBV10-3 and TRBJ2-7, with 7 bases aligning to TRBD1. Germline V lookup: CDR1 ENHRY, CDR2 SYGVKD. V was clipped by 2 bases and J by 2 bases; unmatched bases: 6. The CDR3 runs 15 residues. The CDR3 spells CAISEDQGEAYEQYF. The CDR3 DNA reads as TGTGCCATCAGTGAGGATCAGGGGGAAGCCTACGAGCAGTACTTC.

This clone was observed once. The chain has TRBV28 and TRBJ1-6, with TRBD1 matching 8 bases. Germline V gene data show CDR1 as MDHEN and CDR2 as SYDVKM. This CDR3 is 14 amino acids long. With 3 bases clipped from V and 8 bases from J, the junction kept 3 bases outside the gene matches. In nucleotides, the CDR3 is TGTGCCAGCAGTTTCGGACAGGGACATTCACCCCTCCACTTT. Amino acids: CASSFGQGHSPLHF.

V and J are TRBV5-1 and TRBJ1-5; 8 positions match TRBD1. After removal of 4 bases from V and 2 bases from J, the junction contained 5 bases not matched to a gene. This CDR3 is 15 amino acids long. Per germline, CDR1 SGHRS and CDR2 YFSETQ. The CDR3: CASSQTGAGNQPQHF. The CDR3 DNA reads TGCGCCAGCAGCCAGACAGGGGCAGGCAATCAGCCCCAGCATTTT.

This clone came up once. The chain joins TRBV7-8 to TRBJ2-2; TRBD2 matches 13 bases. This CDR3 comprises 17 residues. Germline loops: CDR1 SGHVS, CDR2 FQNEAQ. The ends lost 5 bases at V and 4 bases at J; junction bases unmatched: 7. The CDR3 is CASSPRTSGGVTGELFF. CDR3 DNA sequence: TGTGCCAGCAGCCCCCGGACTAGCGGGGGTGTCACCGGGGAGCTGTTTTTT.

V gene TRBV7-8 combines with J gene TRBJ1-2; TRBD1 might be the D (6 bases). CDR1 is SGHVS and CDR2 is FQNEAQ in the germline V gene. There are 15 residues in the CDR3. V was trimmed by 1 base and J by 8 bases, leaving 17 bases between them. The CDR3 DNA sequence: TGTGCCAGCAGCTTAGTGACAGGAGTATTGAGCGGCTACACCTTC. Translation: CASSLVTGVLSGYTF.

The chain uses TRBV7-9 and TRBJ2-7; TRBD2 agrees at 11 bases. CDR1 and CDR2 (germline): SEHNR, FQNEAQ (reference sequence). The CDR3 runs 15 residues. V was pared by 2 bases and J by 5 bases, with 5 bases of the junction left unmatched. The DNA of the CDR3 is TGTGCCAGCAGCTTAAGTAGCGGGGGGGCCGACGAGCAGTACTTC. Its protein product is CASSLSSGGADEQYF.

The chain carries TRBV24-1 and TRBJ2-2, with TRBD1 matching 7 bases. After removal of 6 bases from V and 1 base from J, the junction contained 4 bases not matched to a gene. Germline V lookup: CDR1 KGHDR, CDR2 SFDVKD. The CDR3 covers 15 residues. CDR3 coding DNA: TGTGCCACCAGTTTCCGGACAGGGAACACCGGGGAGCTGTTTTTT. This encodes CATSFRTGNTGELFF.

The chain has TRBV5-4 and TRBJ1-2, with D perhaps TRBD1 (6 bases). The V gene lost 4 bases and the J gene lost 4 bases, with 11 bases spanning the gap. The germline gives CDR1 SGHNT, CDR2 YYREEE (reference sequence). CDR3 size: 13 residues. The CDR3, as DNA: TGTGCCAGCAGCAAGGGGACACTCTATGGCTACACCTTC. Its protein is CASSKGTLYGYTF.

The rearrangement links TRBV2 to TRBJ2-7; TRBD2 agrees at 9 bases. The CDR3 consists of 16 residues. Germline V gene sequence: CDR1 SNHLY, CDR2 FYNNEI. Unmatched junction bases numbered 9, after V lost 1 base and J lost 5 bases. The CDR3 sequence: CASSEVGRRGGNEQYF. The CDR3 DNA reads TGTGCCAGCAGTGAAGTAGGGAGGCGGGGGGGCAACGAGCAGTACTTC.

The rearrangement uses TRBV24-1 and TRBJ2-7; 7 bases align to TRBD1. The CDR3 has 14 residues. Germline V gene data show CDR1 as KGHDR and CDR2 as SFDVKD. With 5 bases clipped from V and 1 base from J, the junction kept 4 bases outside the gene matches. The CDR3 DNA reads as TGTGCCACCAGTGTCGACAGGGCTTCCTACGAGCAGTACTTC. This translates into CATSVDRASYEQYF.

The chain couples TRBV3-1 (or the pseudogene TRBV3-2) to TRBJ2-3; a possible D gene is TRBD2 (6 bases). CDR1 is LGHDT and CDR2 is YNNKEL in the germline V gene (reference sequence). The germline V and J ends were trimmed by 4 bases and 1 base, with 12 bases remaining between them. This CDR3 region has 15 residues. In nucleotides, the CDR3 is TGTGCCAGCAGCCTTTCGGGGGACCGCACAGATACGCAGTATTTT. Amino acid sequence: CASSLSGDRTDTQYF.

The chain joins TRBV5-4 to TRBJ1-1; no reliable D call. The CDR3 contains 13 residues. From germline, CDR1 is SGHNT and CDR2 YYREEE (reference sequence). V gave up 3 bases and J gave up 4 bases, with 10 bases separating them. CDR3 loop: CASSSQLGTEAFF. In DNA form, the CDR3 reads TGTGCCAGCAGCTCACAGTTAGGCACTGAAGCTTTCTTT.

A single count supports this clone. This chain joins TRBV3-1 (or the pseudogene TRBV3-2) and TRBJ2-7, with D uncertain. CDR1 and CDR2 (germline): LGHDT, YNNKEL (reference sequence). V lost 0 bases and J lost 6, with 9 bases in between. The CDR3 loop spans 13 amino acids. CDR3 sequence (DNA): TGTGCCAGCAGCCAAGATCTATTCGGCGAGCAGTACTTC. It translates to CASSQDLFGEQYF.

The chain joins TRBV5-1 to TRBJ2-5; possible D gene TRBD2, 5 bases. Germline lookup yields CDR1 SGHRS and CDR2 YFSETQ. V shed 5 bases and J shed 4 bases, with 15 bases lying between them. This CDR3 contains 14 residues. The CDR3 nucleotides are TGCGCCAGCAGTCTGGGAGTCGGAGCAGAGACCCAGTACTTC. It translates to CASSLGVGAETQYF. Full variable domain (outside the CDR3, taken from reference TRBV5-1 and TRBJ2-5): KAGVTQTPRYLIKTRGQQVTLSCSPISGHRSVSWYQQTPGQGLQFLFEYFSETQRNKGNFPGRFSGRQFSNSRSEMNVSTLELGDSALYLCASSLGVGAETQYFGPGTRLLVL.

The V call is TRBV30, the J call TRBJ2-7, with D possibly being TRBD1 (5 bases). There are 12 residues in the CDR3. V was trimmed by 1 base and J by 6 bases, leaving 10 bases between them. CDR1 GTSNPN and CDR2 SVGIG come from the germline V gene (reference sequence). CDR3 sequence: CAWSEGVFEQYF. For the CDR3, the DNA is TGTGCCTGGAGTGAAGGGGTTTTCGAGCAGTACTTC.

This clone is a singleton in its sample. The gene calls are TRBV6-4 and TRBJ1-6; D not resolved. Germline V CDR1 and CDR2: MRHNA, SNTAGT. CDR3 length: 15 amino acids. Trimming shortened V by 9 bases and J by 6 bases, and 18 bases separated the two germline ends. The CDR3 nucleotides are TGTGCCAGAGGGAGGGCCAACGACGCTAATTCACCCCTCCACTTT. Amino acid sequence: CARGRANDANSPLHF.

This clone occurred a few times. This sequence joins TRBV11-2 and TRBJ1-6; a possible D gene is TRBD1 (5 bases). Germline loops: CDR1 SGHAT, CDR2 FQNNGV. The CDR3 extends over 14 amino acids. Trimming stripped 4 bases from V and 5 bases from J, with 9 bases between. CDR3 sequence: CASSSQANNSPLHF. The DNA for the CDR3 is TGTGCCAGCAGCTCACAGGCTAATAATTCACCCCTCCACTTT.

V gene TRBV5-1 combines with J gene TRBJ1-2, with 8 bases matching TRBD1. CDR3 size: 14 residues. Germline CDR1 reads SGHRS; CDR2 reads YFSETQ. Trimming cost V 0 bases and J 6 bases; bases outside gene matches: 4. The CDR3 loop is CASSLAQGADGYTF. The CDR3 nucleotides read TGCGCCAGCAGCTTGGCTCAGGGGGCCGATGGCTACACCTTC.